This passage covers 10 T cell receptor beta chains from one sample sequenced in a study of blood T cells in healthy people across ages. The use of a sample-barcoded 5' primer and a J-beta primer mix characterized a second PCR of roughly 6 to 11 cycles. MiXCR, applied by TCRdb to the 5' RACE reads, yields one record per CDR3 protein. Of 1.5 million or so distinct CDR3 sequences listed, less than 45% are singletons. The source material was blood. The source of these receptors is a woman aged 18-29 years in good health.

The chain uses TRBV12-3 or TRBV12-4 and TRBJ1-1; perhaps TRBD1 as D (6 bases). V was shortened by 5 bases and J by 1 base, with 20 bases between the two germline ends. The CDR3 is 17 residues long. The CDR3 spells CASSPAPTGKGNTEAFF. CDR3 DNA: TGTGCCAGCAGTCCGGCGCCTACAGGGAAGGGGAACACTGAAGCTTTCTTT.

The V and J genes are TRBV29-1 and TRBJ1-2; 7 nucleotides match TRBD1. The CDR3 runs 12 residues. With 6 bases clipped from V and 6 bases from J, the junction kept 7 bases outside the gene matches. Germline CDR1 is SQVTM and CDR2 is ANQGSEA. The CDR3 spells CSVPGGADGYTF. CDR3 nucleotides: TGCAGCGTGCCAGGGGGGGCCGATGGCTACACCTTC.

Worth noting for this clonotype: This clone may be a read error of a much larger clone one base away. The chain joins TRBV4-2 to TRBJ2-7; D unclear. The germline V gene has CDR1 LGHNA and CDR2 YNFKEQ. This CDR3 is 15 amino acids long. The CDR3 DNA reads TGTGCCGGCAGCCAAGATCGGGCAGCCCACTACGAGCAGTACTTC. Translating it yields CAGSQDRAAHYEQYF.

About this clonotype: A single base separates this from a much larger clone, so it may be a read error. The CDR3: CSAEYWGRGYNEQYF. Here the CDR3 DNA reads TGCAGCGCCGAGTACTGGGGAAGGGGTTACAATGAGCAGTACTTC. This rearrangement joins TRBV29-1 to TRBJ2-7, with D possibly TRBD1 on 5 matching bases. The ends were cut back, 7 bases at V and 7 bases at J, with 26 bases in the middle. Germline V gene data show CDR1 as SQVTM and CDR2 as ANQGSEA. The CDR3 totals 15 residues.

The chain recombines TRBV10-3 with TRBJ1-1; D is unresolved. This CDR3 comprises 14 residues. From germline, CDR1 is ENHRY and CDR2 SYGVKD. Trimming removed 0 bases from V and 6 bases from J, with 11 bases in between. For the CDR3, the DNA is TGTGCCATCAGTGAGTCTTTAGACGGTTCTGAAGCTTTCTTT. Protein sequence: CAISESLDGSEAFF.

This chain uses TRBV3-1 with TRBJ1-2, with 8 positions matching TRBD1. With 4 bases clipped from V and 7 bases from J, the junction kept 5 bases outside the gene matches. The CDR3 extends over 13 amino acids. Germline CDR1 LGHDT, CDR2 YNNKEL (reference sequence). CDR3 protein: CASSPQTGAGYTF. CDR3 nucleotide sequence: TGTGCCAGCAGCCCACAGACAGGGGCTGGCTACACCTTC.

The rearrangement links TRBV4-3 to TRBJ2-4; tentatively, D is TRBD1 (5 bases). This CDR3 contains 16 residues. The V end lost 0 bases, the J end lost 7 bases, and 16 bases lay between the germline ends. Germline CDR1 and CDR2: LGHNA and YSLEER. This CDR3 is CASSQDYRQLLNIQYF. The CDR3 bases are TGCGCCAGCAGCCAAGATTACAGACAGCTCCTGAACATTCAGTACTTC.

This clonotype showed up just a few times. The CDR3 region has the DNA TGTGCCAGCAGTTTACTGGGACAGGGAGGCAATGAGCAGTTCTTC. It translates to CASSLLGQGGNEQFF. The genes are TRBV28 and TRBJ2-1, with TRBD1 matching 9 bases. J gave up 6 bases and V 2 bases, and 5 bases lay outside the gene matches. The CDR3 length is 15 residues. Germline V gene data show CDR1 as MDHEN and CDR2 as SYDVKM. Looking up the rest from reference TRBV28 and TRBJ2-1 gives the full variable domain: DVKVTQSSRYLVKRTGEKVFLECVQDMDHENMFWYRQDPGLGLRLIYFSYDVKMKEKGDIPEGYSVSREKKERFSLILESASTNQTSMYLCASSLLGQGGNEQFFGPGTRLTVL.

The J gene is TRBJ1-1, the V gene TRBV6-2 or TRBV6-3, with TRBD1 as a possible D gene (6 bases). CDR1 is MNHEY and CDR2 is SVGEGT in the germline V gene. With 5 bases removed from V and 1 base from J, the gap between germline ends came to 11 bases. The CDR3 loop spans 14 amino acids. CDR3 sequence: CASSQGTPNTEAFF. Written as DNA, the CDR3 is TGTGCCAGCAGTCAAGGGACACCGAACACTGAAGCTTTCTTT.

This clonotype was counted a few times. V usage is TRBV29-1 and J usage is TRBJ2-5, with D possibly matching TRBD2 (5 bases). Trimming took 4 bases from V and 2 from J, leaving 11 bases between them. Germline V gene data show CDR1 as SQVTM and CDR2 as ANQGSEA. The CDR3 runs 13 residues. CDR3 loop: CSVGRLLQETQYF. The CDR3 region has the DNA TGCAGCGTTGGGAGGCTCCTACAAGAGACCCAGTACTTC.